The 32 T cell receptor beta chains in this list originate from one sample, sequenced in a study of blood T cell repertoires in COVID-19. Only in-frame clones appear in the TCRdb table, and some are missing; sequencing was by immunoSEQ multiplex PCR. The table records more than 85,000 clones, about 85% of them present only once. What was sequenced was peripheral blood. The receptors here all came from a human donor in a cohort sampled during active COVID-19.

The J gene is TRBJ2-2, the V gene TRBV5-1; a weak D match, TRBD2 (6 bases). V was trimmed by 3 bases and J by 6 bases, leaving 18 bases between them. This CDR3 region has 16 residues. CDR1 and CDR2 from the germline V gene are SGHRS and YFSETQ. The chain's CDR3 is CASSSDPRRVPGELFF. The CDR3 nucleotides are TGCGCCAGCAGCTCTGATCCGAGGAGGGTTCCCGGGGAGCTGTTTTTT.

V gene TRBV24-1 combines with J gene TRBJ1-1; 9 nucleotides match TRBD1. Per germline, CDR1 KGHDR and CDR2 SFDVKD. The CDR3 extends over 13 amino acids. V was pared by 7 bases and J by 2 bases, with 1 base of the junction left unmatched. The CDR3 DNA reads TGTGCCACCAGGGGACAGGGAAACACTGAAGCTTTCTTT. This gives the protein CATRGQGNTEAFF.

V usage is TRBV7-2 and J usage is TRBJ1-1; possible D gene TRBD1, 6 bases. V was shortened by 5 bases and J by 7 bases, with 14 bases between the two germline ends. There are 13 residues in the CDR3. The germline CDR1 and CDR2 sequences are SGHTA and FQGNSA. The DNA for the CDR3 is TGTGCCAGCAGCCTCACACGGACAGATGAAGCTTTCTTT. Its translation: CASSLTRTDEAFF.

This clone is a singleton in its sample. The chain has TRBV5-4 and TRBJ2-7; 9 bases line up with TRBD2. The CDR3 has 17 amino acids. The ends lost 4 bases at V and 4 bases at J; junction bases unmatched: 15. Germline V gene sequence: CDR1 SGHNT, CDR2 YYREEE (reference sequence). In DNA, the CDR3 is TGTGCCAGCAGCCCCGCCAAGACTAGCGGAGGCCTATACGAGCAGTACTTC. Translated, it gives CASSPAKTSGGLYEQYF.

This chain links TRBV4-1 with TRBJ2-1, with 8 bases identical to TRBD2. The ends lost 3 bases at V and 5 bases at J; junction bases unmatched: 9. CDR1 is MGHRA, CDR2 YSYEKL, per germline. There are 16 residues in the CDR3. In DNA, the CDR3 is TGCGCCAGCAGCCAGTCAGTGAGCGGGGGTGACAATGAGCAGTTCTTC. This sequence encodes CASSQSVSGGDNEQFF.

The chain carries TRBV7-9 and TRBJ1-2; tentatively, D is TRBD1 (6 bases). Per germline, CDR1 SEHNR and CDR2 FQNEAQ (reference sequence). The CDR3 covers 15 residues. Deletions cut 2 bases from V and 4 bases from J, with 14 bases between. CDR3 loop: CASSLRGSGSYGYTF. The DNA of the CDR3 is TGTGCCAGCAGCTTAAGGGGGTCAGGGAGCTATGGCTACACCTTC.

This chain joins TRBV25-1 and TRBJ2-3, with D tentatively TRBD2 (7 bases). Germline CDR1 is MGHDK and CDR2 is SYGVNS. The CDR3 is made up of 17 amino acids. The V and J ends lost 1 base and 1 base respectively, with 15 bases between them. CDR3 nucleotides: TGTGCCAGCAGTGAATCGAGGGGGGGAAGGGGCACAGATACGCAGTATTTT. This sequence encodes CASSESRGGRGTDTQYF.

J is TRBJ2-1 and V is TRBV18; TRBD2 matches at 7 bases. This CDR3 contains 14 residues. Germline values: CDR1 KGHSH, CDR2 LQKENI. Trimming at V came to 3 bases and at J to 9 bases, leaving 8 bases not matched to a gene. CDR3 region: CASSPLAGVVEQFF. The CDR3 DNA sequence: TGTGCCAGCTCACCGCTGGCGGGAGTCGTTGAGCAGTTCTTC.

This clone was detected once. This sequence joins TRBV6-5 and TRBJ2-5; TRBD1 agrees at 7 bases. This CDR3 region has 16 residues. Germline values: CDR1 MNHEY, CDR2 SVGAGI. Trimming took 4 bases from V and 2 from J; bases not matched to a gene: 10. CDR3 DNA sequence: TGTGCCAGCAGTTCTTTTCCAGGGGGAAGGCAAGAGACCCAGTACTTC. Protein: CASSSFPGGRQETQYF.

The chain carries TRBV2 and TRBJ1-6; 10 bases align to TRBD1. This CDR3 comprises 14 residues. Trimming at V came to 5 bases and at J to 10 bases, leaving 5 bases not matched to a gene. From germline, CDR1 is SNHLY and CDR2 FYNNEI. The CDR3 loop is CASSPDRGWSPLHF. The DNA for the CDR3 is TGTGCCAGCAGTCCGGACAGGGGGTGGTCACCCCTCCACTTT.

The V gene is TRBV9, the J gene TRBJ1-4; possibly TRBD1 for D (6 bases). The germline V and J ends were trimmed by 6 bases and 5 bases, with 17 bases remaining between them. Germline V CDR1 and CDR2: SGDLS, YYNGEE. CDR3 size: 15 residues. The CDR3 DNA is TGTGCCAGCACCGAAGGAGGGGGGGGAAATGAAAAACTGTTTTTT. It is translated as CASTEGGGGNEKLFF.

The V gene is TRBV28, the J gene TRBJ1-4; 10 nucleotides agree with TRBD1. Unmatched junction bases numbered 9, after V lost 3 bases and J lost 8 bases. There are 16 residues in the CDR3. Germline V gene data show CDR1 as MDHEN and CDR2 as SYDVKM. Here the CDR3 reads CASSFVRDRGDEKLFF. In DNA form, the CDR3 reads TGTGCCAGCAGTTTTGTCCGGGACAGGGGAGACGAAAAACTGTTTTTT. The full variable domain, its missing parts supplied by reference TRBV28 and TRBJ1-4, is DVKVTQSSRYLVKRTGEKVFLECVQDMDHENMFWYRQDPGLGLRLIYFSYDVKMKEKGDIPEGYSVSREKKERFSLILESASTNQTSMYLCASSFVRDRGDEKLFFGSGTQLSVL.

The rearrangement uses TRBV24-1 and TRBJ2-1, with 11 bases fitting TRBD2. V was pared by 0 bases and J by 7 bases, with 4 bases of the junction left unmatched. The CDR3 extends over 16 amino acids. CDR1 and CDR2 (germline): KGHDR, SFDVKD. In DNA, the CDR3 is TGTGCCACCAGTGATTTGACTAGCGGGAGTCCTAATGAGCAGTTCTTC. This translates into CATSDLTSGSPNEQFF.

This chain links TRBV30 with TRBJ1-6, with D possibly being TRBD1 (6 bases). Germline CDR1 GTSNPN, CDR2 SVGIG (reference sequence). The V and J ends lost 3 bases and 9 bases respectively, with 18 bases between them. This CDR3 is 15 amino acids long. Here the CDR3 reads CAWRDYRELGSPLHF. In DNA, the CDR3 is TGTGCCTGGAGAGACTACAGGGAGTTGGGTTCACCCCTCCACTTT.

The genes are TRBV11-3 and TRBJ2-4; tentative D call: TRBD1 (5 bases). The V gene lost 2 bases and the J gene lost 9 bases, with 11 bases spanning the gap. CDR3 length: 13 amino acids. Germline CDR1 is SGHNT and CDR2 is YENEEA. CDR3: CASSLQGSVIQYF. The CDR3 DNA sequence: TGTGCCAGCAGCTTACAGGGATCCGTCATTCAGTACTTC. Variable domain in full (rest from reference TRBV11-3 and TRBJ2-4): EAGVVQSPRYKIIEKKQPVAFWCNPISGHNTLYWYLQNLGQGPELLIRYENEEAVDDSQLPKDRFSAERLKGVDSTLKIQPAELGDSAVYLCASSLQGSVIQYFGAGTRLSVL.

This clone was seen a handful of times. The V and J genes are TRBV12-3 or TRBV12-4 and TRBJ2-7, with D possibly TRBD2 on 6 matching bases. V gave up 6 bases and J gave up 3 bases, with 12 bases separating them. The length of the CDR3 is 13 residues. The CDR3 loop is CASSDPGLYEQYF. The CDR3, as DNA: TGTGCCAGCAGCGATCCGGGACTCTACGAGCAGTACTTC.

CDR3: CASQPSPGQGYGYTF. DNA for the CDR3: TGTGCCAGTCAGCCCTCCCCGGGACAGGGCTATGGCTACACCTTC. The chain combines TRBV6-5 with TRBJ1-2, with 9 bases that match TRBD1. Losses at the gene ends were 9 bases for V and 4 bases for J; bases not matched to a gene: 12. Germline V CDR1 and CDR2: MNHEY, SVGAGI. CDR3 size: 15 residues.

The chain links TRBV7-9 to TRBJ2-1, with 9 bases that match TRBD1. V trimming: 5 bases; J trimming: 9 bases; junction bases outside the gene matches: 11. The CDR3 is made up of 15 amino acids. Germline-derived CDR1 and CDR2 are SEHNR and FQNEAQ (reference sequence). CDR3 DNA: TGTGCCAGCAGCCCCACCGGGACAGGGTGGGGTGAGCAGTTCTTC. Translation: CASSPTGTGWGEQFF.

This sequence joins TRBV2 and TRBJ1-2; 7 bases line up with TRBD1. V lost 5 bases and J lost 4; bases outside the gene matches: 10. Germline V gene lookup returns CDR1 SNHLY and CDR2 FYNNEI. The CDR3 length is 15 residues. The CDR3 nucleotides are TGTGCCAGCAGTTTCTCACAACAGGGGATCTATGGCTACACCTTC. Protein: CASSFSQQGIYGYTF.

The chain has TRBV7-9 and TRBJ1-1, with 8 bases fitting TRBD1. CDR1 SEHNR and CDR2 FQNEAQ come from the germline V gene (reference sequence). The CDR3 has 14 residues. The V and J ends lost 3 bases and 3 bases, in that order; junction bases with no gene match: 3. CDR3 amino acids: CASSLPGGDTEAFF. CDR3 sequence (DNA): TGTGCCAGCAGCTTGCCAGGGGGCGACACTGAAGCTTTCTTT.

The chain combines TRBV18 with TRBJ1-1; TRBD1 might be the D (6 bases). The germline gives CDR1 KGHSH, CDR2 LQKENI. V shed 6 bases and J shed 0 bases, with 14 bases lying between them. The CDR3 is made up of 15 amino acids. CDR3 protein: CASSPTGGVNTEAFF. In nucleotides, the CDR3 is TGTGCCAGCTCCCCAACGGGGGGCGTGAACACTGAAGCTTTCTTT.

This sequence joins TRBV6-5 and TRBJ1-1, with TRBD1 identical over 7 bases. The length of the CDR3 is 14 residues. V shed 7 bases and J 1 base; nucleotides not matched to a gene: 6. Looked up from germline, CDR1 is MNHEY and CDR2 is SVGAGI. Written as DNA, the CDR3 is TGTGCCAGCACCGACAGGGTAGGGAACACTGAAGCTTTCTTT. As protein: CASTDRVGNTEAFF.

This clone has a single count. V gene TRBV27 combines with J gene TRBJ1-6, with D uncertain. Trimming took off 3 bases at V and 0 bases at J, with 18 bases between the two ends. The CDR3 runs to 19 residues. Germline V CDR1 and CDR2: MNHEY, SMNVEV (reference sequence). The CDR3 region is CASSLLVPAGNSYNSPLHF. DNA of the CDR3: TGTGCCAGCAGTTTGTTAGTCCCCGCGGGGAACTCCTATAATTCACCCCTCCACTTT.

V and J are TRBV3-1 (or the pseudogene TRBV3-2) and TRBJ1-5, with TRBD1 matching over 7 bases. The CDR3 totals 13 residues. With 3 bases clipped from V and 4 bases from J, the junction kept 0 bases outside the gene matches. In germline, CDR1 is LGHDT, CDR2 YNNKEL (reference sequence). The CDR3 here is CASSQDRNQPQHF. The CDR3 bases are TGTGCCAGCAGCCAGGACAGGAATCAGCCCCAGCATTTT.

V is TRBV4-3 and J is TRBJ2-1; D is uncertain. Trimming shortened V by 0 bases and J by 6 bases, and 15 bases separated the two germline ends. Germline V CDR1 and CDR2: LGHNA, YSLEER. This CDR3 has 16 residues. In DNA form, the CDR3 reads TGCGCCAGCAGCCAAGAAAGATCAGGTCCAGGCAATGAGCAGTTCTTC. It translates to CASSQERSGPGNEQFF.

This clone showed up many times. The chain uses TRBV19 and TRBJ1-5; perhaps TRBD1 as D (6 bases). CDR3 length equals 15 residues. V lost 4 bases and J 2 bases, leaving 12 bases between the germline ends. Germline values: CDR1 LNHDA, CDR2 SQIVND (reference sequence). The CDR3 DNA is TGTGCCAGTAGTACTTCGGGGGGGCGCAATCAGCCCCAGCATTTT. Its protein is CASSTSGGRNQPQHF.

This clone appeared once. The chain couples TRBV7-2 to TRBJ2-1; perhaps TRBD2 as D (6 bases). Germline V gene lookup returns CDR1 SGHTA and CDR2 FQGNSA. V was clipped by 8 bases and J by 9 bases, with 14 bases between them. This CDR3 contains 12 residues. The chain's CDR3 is CASRRDFSEQFF. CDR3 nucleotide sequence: TGTGCCAGCCGGAGGGATTTTAGTGAGCAGTTCTTC.

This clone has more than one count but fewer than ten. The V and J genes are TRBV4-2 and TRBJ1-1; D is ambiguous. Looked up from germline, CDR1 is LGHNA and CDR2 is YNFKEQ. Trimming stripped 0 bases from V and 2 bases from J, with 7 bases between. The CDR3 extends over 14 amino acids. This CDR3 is CASSQDRGNTEAFF. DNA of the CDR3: TGTGCCAGCAGCCAAGATCGGGGTAACACTGAAGCTTTCTTT.

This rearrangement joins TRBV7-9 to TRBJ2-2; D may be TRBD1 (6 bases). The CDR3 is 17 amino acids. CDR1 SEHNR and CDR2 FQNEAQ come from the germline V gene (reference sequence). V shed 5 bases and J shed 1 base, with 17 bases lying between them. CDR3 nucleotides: TGTGCCAGCAGCCGGGTTACAGGGTTAAGGAACACCGGGGAGCTGTTTTTT. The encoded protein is CASSRVTGLRNTGELFF.

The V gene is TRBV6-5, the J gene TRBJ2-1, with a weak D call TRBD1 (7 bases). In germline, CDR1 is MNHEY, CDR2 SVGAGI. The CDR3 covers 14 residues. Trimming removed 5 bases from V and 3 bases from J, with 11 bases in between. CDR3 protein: CASSPGGLYNEQFF. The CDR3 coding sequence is TGTGCCAGCAGTCCAGGGGGACTCTACAATGAGCAGTTCTTC.

The CDR3 coding sequence is TGTGCCAGCAGTTTATGGAGAACAGATAGCAATCAGCCCCAGCATTTT. Its translation is CASSLWRTDSNQPQHF. The J gene is TRBJ1-5, the V gene TRBV28; D is unresolved. Trimming took off 0 bases at V and 0 bases at J, with 9 bases between the two ends. This CDR3 contains 16 residues. The germline V gene encodes CDR1 MDHEN and CDR2 SYDVKM.

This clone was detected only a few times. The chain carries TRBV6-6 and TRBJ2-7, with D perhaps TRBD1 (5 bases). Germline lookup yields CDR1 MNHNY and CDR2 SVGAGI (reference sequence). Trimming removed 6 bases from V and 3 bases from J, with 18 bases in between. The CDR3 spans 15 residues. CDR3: CASSLKGQGIYEQYF. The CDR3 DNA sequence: TGTGCCAGCAGCCTGAAGGGGCAGGGAATCTACGAGCAGTACTTC.